This T cell receptor beta chain was observed in a study of type 1 regulatory T cells. The overall study: T-allo10 is a Tr1-enriched, alloantigen-specific CD4 T cell product made in vitro.

The graft donor-derived T-allo10 cells reportedly recognize host alloantigens, are anergic, and suppress alloantigen-specifically. To note about this clonotype: Its antigen is as yet unknown. One end of the junction fails to match germline, which may point to a read error.

One entry per CDR3 protein results from TCRdb running MiXCR on the reads. This table holds fewer than 30,000 distinct CDR3 sequences, 55% to 80% found once. The CDR3 spans 15 residues. This clonotype was sampled from a human donor in good health. Sequenced sample: cultured T cells, either the whole culture or a sorted T cell fraction (not recorded which). Subset reported: Tr1-enriched cell product generated in vitro against host alloantigens. The chain joins TRBV12-3 or TRBV12-4 to TRBJ2-1, with 14 bases fitting TRBD2. The CDR3 nucleotides are TGTGCCAGCAGTTTAACTCCGGGACTAGCGGGAGCATCGGTCTTC. Protein sequence: CASSLTPGLAGASVF.